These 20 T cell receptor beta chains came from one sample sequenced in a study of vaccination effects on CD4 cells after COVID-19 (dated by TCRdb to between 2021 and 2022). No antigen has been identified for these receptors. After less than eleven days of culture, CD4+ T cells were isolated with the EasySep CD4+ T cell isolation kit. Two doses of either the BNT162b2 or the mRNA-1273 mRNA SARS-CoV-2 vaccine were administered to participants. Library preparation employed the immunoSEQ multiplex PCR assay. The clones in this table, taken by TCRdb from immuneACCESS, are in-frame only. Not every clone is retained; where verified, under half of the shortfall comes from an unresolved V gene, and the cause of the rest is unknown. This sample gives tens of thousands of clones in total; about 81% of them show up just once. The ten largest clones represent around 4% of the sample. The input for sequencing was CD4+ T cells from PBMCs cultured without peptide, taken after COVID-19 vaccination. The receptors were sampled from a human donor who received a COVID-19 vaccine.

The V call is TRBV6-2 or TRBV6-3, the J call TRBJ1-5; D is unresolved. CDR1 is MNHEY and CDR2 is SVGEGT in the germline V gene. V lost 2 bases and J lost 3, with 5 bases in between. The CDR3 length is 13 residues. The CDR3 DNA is TGTGCCAGCAGTTACAGGGACAATCAGCCCCAGCATTTT. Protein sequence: CASSYRDNQPQHF.

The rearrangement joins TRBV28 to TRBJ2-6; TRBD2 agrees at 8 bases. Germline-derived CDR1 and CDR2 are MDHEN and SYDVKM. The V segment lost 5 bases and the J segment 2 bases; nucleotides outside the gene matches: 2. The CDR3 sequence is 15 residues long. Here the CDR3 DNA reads TGTGCCAGCAGTCCGGGGGGGGCTGGGGCCAACGTCCTGACTTTC. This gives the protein CASSPGGAGANVLTF.

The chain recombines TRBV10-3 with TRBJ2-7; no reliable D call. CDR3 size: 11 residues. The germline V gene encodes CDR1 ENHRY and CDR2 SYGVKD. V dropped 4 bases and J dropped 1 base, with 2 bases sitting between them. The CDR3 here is CAISASYEQYF. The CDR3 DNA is TGTGCCATCAGTGCGTCCTACGAGCAGTACTTC.

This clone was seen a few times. CDR3 amino acids: CASSQRWTPYTGELFF. CDR3 in DNA: TGTGCCAGCAGCCAGAGGTGGACTCCTTACACCGGGGAGCTGTTTTTT. The chain employs TRBV3-1 (or the pseudogene TRBV3-2) and TRBJ2-2; weak D call: TRBD2 (5 bases). Germline values: CDR1 LGHDT, CDR2 YNNKEL (reference sequence). V was cut by 3 bases and J by 3 bases, with 14 bases left in between. The length of the CDR3 is 16 residues.

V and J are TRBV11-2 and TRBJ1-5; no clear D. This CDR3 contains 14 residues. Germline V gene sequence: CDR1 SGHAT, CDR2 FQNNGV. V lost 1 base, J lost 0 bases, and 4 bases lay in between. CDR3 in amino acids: CASSLGSSNQPQHF. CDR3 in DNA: TGTGCCAGCAGCTTAGGGAGTAGCAATCAGCCCCAGCATTTT.

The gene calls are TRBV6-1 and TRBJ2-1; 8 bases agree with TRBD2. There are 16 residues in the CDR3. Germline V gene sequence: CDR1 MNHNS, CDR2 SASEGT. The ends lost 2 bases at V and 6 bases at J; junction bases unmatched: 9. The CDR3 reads CASSESLAVVSNEQFF. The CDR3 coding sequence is TGTGCCAGCAGTGAATCACTAGCGGTTGTTAGCAATGAGCAGTTCTTC.

For the CDR3, the DNA is TGTGCCAGCAGTGAAGGGGCCAACCCCTACGAGCAGTACTTC. Residues: CASSEGANPYEQYF. This chain uses TRBV2 with TRBJ2-7; D ambiguous. Germline V gives CDR1 SNHLY, CDR2 FYNNEI. The length of the CDR3 is 14 residues. Trimming pared 1 base from V and 2 bases from J, leaving 9 bases between.

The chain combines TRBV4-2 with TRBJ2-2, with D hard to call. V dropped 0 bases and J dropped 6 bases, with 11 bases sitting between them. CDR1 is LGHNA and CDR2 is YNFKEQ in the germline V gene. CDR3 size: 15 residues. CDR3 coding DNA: TGTGCCAGCAGCCAAGAAGTCTATCAGGCCGGGGAGCTGTTTTTT. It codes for CASSQEVYQAGELFF.

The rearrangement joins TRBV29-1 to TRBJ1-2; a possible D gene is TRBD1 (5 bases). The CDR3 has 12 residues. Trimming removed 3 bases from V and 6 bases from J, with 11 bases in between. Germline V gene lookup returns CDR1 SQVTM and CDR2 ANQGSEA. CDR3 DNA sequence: TGCAGCGTTGACGCGACAGCTCATGGCTACACCTTC. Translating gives CSVDATAHGYTF.

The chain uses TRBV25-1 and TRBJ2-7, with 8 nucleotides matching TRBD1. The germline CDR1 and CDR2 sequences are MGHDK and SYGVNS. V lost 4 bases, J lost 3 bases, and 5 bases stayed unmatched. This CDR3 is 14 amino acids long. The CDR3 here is CASSGGDRGYEQYF. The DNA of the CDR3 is TGTGCCAGCAGTGGGGGAGACAGGGGCTACGAGCAGTACTTC.

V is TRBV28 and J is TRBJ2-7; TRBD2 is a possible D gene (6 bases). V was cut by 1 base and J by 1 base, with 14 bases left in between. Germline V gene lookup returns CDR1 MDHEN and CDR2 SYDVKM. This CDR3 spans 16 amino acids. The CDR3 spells CASSLSLGGASYEQYF. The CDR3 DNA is TGTGCCAGCAGTTTATCCCTGGGGGGAGCATCCTACGAGCAGTACTTC.

The CDR3 coding sequence is TGTGCTAGTGGTTTGGAACAGGGTTCATCACCCCTCCACTTT. Translated, it gives CASGLEQGSSPLHF. This chain connects TRBV12-5 to TRBJ1-6; D possibly corresponds to TRBD1 (6 bases). The CDR3 consists of 14 residues. Between the trimmed V and J ends, which lost 1 base and 10 bases, there was a span of 11 bases. The germline V gene has CDR1 LGHNT and CDR2 FRNRAP.

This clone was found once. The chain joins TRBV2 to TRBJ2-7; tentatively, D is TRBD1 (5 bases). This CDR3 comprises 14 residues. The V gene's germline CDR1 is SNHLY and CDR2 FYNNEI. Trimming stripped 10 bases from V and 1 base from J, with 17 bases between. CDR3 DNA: TGTGCCACTACTACCGACAGACTTTCCTACGAGCAGTACTTC. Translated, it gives CATTTDRLSYEQYF. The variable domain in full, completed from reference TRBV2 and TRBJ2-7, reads EPEVTQTPSHQVTQMGQEVILRCVPISNHLYFYWYRQILGQKVEFLVSFYNNEISEKSEIFDDQFSVERPDGSNFTLKIRSTKLEDSAMYFCATTTDRLSYEQYFGPGTRLTVT.

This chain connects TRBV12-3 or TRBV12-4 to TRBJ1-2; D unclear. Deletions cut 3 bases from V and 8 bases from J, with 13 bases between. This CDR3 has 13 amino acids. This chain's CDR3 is CASSFVGRPGYTF. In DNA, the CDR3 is TGTGCCAGCAGTTTTGTGGGCCGGCCGGGCTACACCTTC.

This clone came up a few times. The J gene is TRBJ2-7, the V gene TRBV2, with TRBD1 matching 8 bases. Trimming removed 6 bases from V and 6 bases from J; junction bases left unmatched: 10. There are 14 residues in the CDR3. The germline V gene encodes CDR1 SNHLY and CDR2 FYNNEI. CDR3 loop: CASSGLGQAAEQYF. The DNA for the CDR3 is TGTGCCAGCAGCGGCTTGGGACAGGCGGCCGAGCAGTACTTC.

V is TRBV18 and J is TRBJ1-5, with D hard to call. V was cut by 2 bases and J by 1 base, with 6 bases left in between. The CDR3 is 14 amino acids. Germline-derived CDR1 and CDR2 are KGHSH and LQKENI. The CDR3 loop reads CASSPYFSNQPQHF. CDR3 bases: TGTGCCAGCTCACCATACTTCAGCAATCAGCCCCAGCATTTT.

CDR3 loop: CATSDRQGRDREELFF. The CDR3 DNA reads as TGTGCCACCAGTGACCGACAGGGTAGAGATCGGGAGGAGCTGTTTTTT. The rearrangement uses TRBV24-1 and TRBJ2-2; 7 nucleotides line up with TRBD1. The CDR3 covers 16 residues. Germline V gene lookup returns CDR1 KGHDR and CDR2 SFDVKD. V lost 4 bases, J lost 10 bases, and 14 bases stayed unmatched.

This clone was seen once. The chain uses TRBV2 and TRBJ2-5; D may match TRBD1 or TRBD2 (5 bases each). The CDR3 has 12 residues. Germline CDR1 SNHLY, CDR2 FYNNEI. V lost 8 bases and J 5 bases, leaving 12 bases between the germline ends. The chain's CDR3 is CASSRGGETQYF. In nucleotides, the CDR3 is TGTGCCAGCTCAAGGGGCGGGGAGACCCAGTACTTC.

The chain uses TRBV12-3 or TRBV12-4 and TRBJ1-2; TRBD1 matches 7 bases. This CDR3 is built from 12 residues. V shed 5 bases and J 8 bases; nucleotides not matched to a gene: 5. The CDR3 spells CASSRDRRGYTF. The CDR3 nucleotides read TGTGCCAGCAGTCGGGACAGACGCGGCTACACCTTC.

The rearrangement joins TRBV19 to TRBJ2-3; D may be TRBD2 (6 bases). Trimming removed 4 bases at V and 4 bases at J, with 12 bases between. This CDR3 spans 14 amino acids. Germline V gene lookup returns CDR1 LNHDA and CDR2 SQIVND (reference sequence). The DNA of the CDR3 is TGTGCCAGTAGTACGCGACTAGTCCCAGATACGCAGTATTTT. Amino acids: CASSTRLVPDTQYF. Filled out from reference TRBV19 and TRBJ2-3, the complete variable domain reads DGGITQSPKYLFRKEGQNVTLSCEQNLNHDAMYWYRQDPGQGLRLIYYSQIVNDFQKGDIAEGYSVSREKKESFPLTVTSAQKNPTAFYLCASSTRLVPDTQYFGPGTRLTVL.